This T cell receptor beta chain was documented in a study of blood T cells in healthy people across ages. Study as a whole: Capturing about one barcoded beta molecule per two T cells was achieved by template switching. Study outcomes and limitations: Age advanced and TCR beta diversity per million T cells fell, roughly linearly.

Turning to this clonotype: Antigen unknown.

Primed by a sample-barcoded 5' primer and a J-beta primer mix, a second PCR proceeded for about 6 to 11 cycles. The template-switch adaptor was a 5' adaptor with 12 random nucleotides. It tagged each cDNA molecule. TCRdb ran MiXCR on the 5' RACE reads and lists one entry per CDR3 protein. The sample shows some 710,000 distinct CDR3 sequences, more than 35% of them seen only once. Staff drew approximately 9.7 milliliters of peripheral blood from each donor. Sequences were obtained from blood. The origin of this receptor is a man older than 75 in good health.

The CDR3 here is CASSVTGTGATEAFF. CDR3 sequence (DNA): TGTGCCAGCTCAGTTACCGGGACAGGGGCTACTGAAGCTTTCTTT. The chain employs TRBV18 and TRBJ1-1; 10 nucleotides line up with TRBD1. CDR3 length equals 15 residues. Germline V gene lookup returns CDR1 KGHSH and CDR2 LQKENI. V lost 5 bases to trimming and J lost 5 bases; unmatched junction nucleotides: 8. Complete variable domain (other parts from reference TRBV18 and TRBJ1-1): NAGVMQNPRHLVRRRGQEARLRCSPMKGHSHVYWYRQLPEEGLKFMVYLQKENIIDESGMPKERFSAEFPKEGPSILRIQQVVRGDSAAYFCASSVTGTGATEAFFGQGTRLTVV.